Given below is one T cell receptor (beta chain) in context. Per germline, CDR1 DFQATT and CDR2 SNEGSKA (reference sequence). V was shortened by 3 bases and J by 10 bases, with 9 bases between the two germline ends. This CDR3 has 10 amino acids. The data derive from a study of blood T cell repertoires in COVID-19. Overall study: The origin of the acute and convalescent COVID-19 samples was the United States, Italy and Spain.

Authors' analysis steps: Estimated nucleated cell counts came from reference gene primer amplification. The data were produced by immunoSEQ multiplex PCR, yet TCRdb's version contains in-frame clones alone and is incomplete. That table is the source of V, J and clone size, and D and trimming were worked out from the DNA. The data hold 200,000 to 250,000 clones, with 70% to 90% observed a single time. This sequence was found in a woman older than 75 with acute or convalescent COVID-19. Sequencing used peripheral blood. This chain joins TRBV20-1 and TRBJ1-1; D is undetermined. The CDR3 loop is CSASREGAFF. The CDR3 DNA reads TGCAGTGCTAGCCGGGAGGGAGCTTTCTTT.